This TCR beta chain was observed in a study of blood T cell repertoires in COVID-19. Germline V gene lookup returns CDR1 DFQATT and CDR2 SNEGSKA (reference sequence). Trimming pared 6 bases from V and 12 bases from J, leaving 15 bases between. This CDR3 has 11 residues. Authors' methods: Cell counts per sample came from amplifying reference gene primers. Repertoires were generated with immunoSEQ multiplex PCR, while TCRdb's copy carries only in-frame clones and drops some. The V and J calls and the clone size are those of that table, but D and trimming were determined from the DNA. The table has about 70,000 clones, 75% to 90% seen once.

The sequence came from a human donor in a cohort sampled during active COVID-19. The V and J genes are TRBV20-1 and TRBJ1-5, with a weak D call TRBD1 (5 bases). Sequencing was done on a sample of peripheral blood. The CDR3 DNA is TGCAGTGCCGTAGTACAGGCAGTCCAGCATTTT. Its protein product is CSAVVQAVQHF.